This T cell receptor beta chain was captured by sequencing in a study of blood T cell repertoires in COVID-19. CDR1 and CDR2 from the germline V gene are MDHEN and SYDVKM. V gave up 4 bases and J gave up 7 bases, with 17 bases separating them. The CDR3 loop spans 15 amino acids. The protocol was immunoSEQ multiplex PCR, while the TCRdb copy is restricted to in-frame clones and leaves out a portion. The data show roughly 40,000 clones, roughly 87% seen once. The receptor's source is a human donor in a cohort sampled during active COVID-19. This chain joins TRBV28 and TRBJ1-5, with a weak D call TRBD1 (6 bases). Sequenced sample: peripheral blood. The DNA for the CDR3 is TGTGCCAGCAGTTCGCCTCAGGGGAGAGGGCAGCCCCAGCATTTT. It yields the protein CASSSPQGRGQPQHF.